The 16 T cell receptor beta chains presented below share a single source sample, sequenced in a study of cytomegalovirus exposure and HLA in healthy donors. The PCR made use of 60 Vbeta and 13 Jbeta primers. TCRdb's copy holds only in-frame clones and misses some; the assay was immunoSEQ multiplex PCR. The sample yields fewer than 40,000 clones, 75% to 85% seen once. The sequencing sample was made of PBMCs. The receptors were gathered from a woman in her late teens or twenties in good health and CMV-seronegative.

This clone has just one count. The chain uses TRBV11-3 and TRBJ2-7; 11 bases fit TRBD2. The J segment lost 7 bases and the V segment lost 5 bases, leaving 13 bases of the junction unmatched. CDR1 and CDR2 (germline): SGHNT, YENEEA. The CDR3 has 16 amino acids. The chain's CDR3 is CASSPRTSGSTVEQYF. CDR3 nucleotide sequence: TGTGCCAGCAGCCCCCGGACTAGCGGGTCTACCGTGGAGCAGTACTTC.

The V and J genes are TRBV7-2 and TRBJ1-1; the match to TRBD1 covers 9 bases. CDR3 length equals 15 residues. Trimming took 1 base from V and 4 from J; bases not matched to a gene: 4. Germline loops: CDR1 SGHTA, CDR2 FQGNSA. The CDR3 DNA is TGTGCCAGCAGCTTAGTTACAGGGGGCATCACTGAAGCTTTCTTT. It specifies CASSLVTGGITEAFF.

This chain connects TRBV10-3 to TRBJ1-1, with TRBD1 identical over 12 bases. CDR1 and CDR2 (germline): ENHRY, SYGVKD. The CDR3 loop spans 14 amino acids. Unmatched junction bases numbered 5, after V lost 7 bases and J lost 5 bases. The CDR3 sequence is CAINLGQGATEAFF. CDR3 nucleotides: TGTGCCATCAATTTGGGACAGGGGGCGACTGAAGCTTTCTTT.

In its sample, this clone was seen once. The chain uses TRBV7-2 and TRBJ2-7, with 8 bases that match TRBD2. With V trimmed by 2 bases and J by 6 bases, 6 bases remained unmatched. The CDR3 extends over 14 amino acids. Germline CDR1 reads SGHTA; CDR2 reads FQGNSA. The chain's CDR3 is CASSLFGLAAEQYF. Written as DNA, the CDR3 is TGTGCCAGCAGCTTATTCGGACTAGCTGCCGAGCAGTACTTC.

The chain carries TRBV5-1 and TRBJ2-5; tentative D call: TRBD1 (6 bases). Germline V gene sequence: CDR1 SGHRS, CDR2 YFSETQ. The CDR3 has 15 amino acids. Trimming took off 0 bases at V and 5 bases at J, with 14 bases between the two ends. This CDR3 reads CASSLAGSQGETQYF. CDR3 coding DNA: TGCGCCAGCAGCTTGGCCGGTAGTCAGGGGGAGACCCAGTACTTC.

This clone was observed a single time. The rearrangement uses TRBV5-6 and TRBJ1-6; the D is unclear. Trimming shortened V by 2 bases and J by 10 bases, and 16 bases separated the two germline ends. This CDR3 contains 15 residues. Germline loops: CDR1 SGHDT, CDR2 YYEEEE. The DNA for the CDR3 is TGTGCCAGCAGCTTTTTGGCCAGAGACTCCTCACCCCTCCACTTT. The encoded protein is CASSFLARDSSPLHF.

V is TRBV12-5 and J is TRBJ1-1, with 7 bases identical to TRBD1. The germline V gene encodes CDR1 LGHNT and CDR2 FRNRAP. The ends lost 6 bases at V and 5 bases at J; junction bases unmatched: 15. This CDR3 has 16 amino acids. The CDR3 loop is CASGRNRGQLYTEAFF. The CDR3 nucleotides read TGTGCTAGTGGACGCAATCGGGGACAGCTTTATACTGAAGCTTTCTTT.

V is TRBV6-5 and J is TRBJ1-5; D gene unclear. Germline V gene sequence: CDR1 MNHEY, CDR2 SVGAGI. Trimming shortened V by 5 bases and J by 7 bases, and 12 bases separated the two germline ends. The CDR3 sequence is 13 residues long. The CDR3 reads CASSGPGGQPQHF. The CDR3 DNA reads TGTGCCAGCAGTGGGCCAGGTGGACAGCCCCAGCATTTT.

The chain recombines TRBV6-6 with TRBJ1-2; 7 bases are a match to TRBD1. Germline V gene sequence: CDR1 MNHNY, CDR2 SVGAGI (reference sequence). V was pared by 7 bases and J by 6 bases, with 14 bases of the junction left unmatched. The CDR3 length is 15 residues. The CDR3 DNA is TGTGCCAGCACTTGGAGCGGGCAGGGGGGTAATGGCTACACCTTC. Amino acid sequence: CASTWSGQGGNGYTF.

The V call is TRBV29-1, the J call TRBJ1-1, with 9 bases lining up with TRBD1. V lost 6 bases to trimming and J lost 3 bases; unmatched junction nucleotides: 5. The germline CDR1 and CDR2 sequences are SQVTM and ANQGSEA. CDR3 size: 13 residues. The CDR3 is CSVDRDRDTEAFF. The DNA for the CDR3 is TGCAGCGTCGACCGGGACAGGGACACTGAAGCTTTCTTT.

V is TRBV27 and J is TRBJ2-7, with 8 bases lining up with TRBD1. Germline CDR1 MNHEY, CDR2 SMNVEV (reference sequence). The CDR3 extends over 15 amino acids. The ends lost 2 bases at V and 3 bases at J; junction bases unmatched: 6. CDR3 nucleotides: TGTGCCAGCAGTTTAGCGCAGGGGGCTCTCTACGAGCAGTACTTC. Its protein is CASSLAQGALYEQYF.

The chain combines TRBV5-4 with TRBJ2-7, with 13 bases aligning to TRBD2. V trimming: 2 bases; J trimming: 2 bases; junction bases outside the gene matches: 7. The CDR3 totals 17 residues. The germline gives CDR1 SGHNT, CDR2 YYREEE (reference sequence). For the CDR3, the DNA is TGTGCCAGCAGCTTCGGACTAGCGGGAGAGTTGACCTACGAGCAGTACTTC. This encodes CASSFGLAGELTYEQYF.

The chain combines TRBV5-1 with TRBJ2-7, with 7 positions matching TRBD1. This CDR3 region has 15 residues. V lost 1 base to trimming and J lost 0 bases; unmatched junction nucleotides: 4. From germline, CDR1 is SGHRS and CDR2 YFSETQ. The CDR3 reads CASSLTGTASYEQYF. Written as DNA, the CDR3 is TGCGCCAGCAGCTTGACAGGGACAGCCTCCTACGAGCAGTACTTC.

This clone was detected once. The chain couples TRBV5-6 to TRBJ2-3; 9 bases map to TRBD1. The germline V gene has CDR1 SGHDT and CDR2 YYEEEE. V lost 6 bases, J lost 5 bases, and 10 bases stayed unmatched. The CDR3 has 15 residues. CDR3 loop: CASTAGQGSEDTQYF. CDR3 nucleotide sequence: TGTGCCAGCACCGCAGGACAGGGGTCCGAAGATACGCAGTATTTT. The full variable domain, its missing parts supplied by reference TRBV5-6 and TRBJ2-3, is DAGVTQSPTHLIKTRGQQVTLRCSPKSGHDTVSWYQQALGQGPQFIFQYYEEEERQRGNFPDRFSGHQFPNYSSELNVNALLLGDSALYLCASTAGQGSEDTQYFGPGTRLTVL.

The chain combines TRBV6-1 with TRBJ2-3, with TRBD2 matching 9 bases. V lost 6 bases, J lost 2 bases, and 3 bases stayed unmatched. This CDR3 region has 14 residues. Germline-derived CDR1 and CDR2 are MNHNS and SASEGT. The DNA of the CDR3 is TGTGCCAGCAGGCGGGGGGGAGTCACAGATACGCAGTATTTT. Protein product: CASRRGGVTDTQYF.

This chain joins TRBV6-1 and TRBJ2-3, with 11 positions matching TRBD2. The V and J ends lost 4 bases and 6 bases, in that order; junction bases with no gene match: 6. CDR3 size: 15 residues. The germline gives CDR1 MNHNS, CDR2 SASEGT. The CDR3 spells CASSVSGGAVDTQYF. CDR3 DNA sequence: TGTGCCAGCAGTGTTAGCGGGGGGGCCGTGGATACGCAGTATTTT.